The table lists the clone carrying this T cell receptor (beta chain) with many counts. Its antigen is still unknown. Researchers made TCR cDNA using 5'RACE template switching, and this step added a universal primer site and UMIs. TCRdb analysed the 5' RACE reads with MiXCR anew, one entry per CDR3 protein. The table lists some 240,000 distinct CDR3 sequences, roughly 4.8% of them singletons. This sample was taken from a study of T cells after yellow fever vaccination. Whole-study findings and limits: Just a small share of clonotypes turned up in the CD4 compartment as well as the CD8 compartment. FACS-sorted repertoires could contain abundant clonotypes contaminating from the bulk population.

Per the germline V gene, CDR1 is SEHNR and CDR2 is FQNEAQ (reference sequence). Trimming took 5 bases from V and 11 from J; bases not matched to a gene: 10. The CDR3 is 15 amino acids. The specimen comprised CD4+ T cells sorted from PBMCs, sampled on the day of the yellow fever booster vaccination. The chain recombines TRBV7-9 with TRBJ2-1; 12 positions agree with TRBD2. This TCR derives from a man between 18 and 35 years old who received the YFV17D yellow fever vaccine. CDR3 region: CASSRTRTSGDQQFF. CDR3 coding DNA: TGTGCCAGCAGCCGAACTCGGACTAGCGGGGATCAGCAGTTCTTC.